Listed here are 10 T cell receptor beta chains from one sample, sequenced in a study of T cell responses to AZD1222 COVID-19 vaccine. The repertoire was sequenced with immunoSEQ multiplex PCR; TCRdb's copy has only in-frame clones and lacks some. Here the sample spans 180,000 or so clones, under 95% being singletons. The material sequenced was peripheral blood, taken 28 days after the second AZD1222 dose. The receptor set was obtained from an adult who received the AZD1222 COVID-19 vaccine.

The chain employs TRBV6-5 and TRBJ2-7; no reliable D call. Germline V gives CDR1 MNHEY, CDR2 SVGAGI. The ends were cut back, 8 bases at V and 4 bases at J, with 18 bases in the middle. This CDR3 has 14 amino acids. CDR3 DNA: TGTGCCAGCCTTTCCCACGCGACGGCTTACGAGCAGTACTTC. Protein: CASLSHATAYEQYF.

V usage is TRBV4-1 and J usage is TRBJ2-3; no definite D call. This CDR3 comprises 15 residues. The V end lost 0 bases, the J end lost 6 bases, and 13 bases lay between the germline ends. CDR1 is MGHRA and CDR2 is YSYEKL in the germline V gene. This CDR3 is CASSQDRVSLDTQYF. The CDR3 nucleotides are TGCGCCAGCAGCCAAGATCGCGTTAGCCTTGATACGCAGTATTTT.

The chain combines TRBV6-5 with TRBJ2-7, with TRBD2 matching 10 bases. Germline V gene sequence: CDR1 MNHEY, CDR2 SVGAGI. After removal of 5 bases from V and 2 bases from J, the junction contained 6 bases not matched to a gene. The CDR3 loop spans 15 amino acids. The CDR3 DNA is TGTGCCAGCAGTCTAAGACTAGCGGGTACCTACGAGCAGTACTTC. This encodes CASSLRLAGTYEQYF.

V and J are TRBV28 and TRBJ1-5; tentative D call: TRBD1 (5 bases). In germline, CDR1 is MDHEN, CDR2 SYDVKM. The CDR3 loop spans 15 amino acids. V was clipped by 8 bases and J by 0 bases, with 14 bases between them. The CDR3 DNA follows: TGTGCCAGCGACCTGCGGGGGAATAGCAATCAGCCCCAGCATTTT. This encodes CASDLRGNSNQPQHF.

The chain uses TRBV3-1 (or the pseudogene TRBV3-2) and TRBJ1-6; a possible D gene is TRBD1 (5 bases). The CDR3 consists of 15 residues. Trimming shortened V by 1 base and J by 4 bases, and 8 bases separated the two germline ends. Per germline, CDR1 LGHDT and CDR2 YNNKEL (reference sequence). The CDR3 spells CASSQAGEYNSPLHF. For the CDR3, the DNA is TGTGCCAGCAGCCAAGCGGGGGAGTATAATTCACCCCTCCACTTT.

The J gene is TRBJ2-5, the V gene TRBV6-5; 7 bases align to TRBD2. Trimming removed 10 bases from V and 3 bases from J; junction bases left unmatched: 11. Germline-derived CDR1 and CDR2 are MNHEY and SVGAGI. The CDR3 contains 14 residues. The CDR3 spells CATDPSGPKETQYF. In DNA form, the CDR3 reads TGTGCCACCGACCCTAGCGGTCCTAAAGAGACCCAGTACTTC.

About this clone: One end of the junction varies from germline; a read error may be responsible. The chain combines TRBV10-1 with TRBJ2-3; D is possibly TRBD2 (5 bases). The CDR3 has 18 residues. CDR1 and CDR2 from the germline V gene are WNHNN and SYGVQD (reference sequence). CDR3 sequence (DNA): TGCGCCAGCAGAGAGGGCGTAACGGTCGTGTCAGACACAAATACGCAGTATTTT. Amino acid sequence: CASREGVTVVSDTNTQYF.

This chain uses TRBV28 with TRBJ1-1, with 8 bases fitting TRBD1. This CDR3 has 17 amino acids. V lost 5 bases to trimming and J lost 2 bases; unmatched junction nucleotides: 13. Per germline, CDR1 MDHEN and CDR2 SYDVKM. The CDR3 spells CASSLLPGQAENTEAFF. DNA of the CDR3: TGTGCCAGCAGTCTTCTGCCGGGACAGGCGGAAAACACTGAAGCTTTCTTT.

The chain recombines TRBV7-9 with TRBJ2-3, with 11 bases identical to TRBD1. Looked up from germline, CDR1 is SEHNR and CDR2 is FQNEAQ (reference sequence). There are 16 residues in the CDR3. The junction had 6 bases not matched to a gene; V was cut back by 4 bases and J by 3 bases. The CDR3 DNA reads TGTGCCAGCAGCTCGAGGACAGGGGGCCCGACAGATACGCAGTATTTT. This sequence encodes CASSSRTGGPTDTQYF.

The gene calls are TRBV19 and TRBJ2-2; D is ambiguous. Germline CDR1 is LNHDA and CDR2 is SQIVND (reference sequence). This CDR3 spans 15 amino acids. Trimming shortened V by 2 bases and J by 6 bases, and 13 bases separated the two germline ends. The CDR3 spells CASSILGIESGELFF. For the CDR3, the DNA is TGTGCCAGTAGTATACTGGGTATAGAGTCCGGGGAGCTGTTTTTT. The full variable domain, rest sourced from reference TRBV19 and TRBJ2-2, is DGGITQSPKYLFRKEGQNVTLSCEQNLNHDAMYWYRQDPGQGLRLIYYSQIVNDFQKGDIAEGYSVSREKKESFPLTVTSAQKNPTAFYLCASSILGIESGELFFGEGSRLTVL.